The present T cell receptor (beta chain) was sequenced within a study of T cells expressing NK-cell markers. Study-wide context: CD3+CD56+NKG2C+, CD3+CD56+NKG2C- and CD3+CD56-NKG2C+ T cells, once sorted, supplied the TCR beta repertoires. Notes on the study in general: Expanded clones of NKG2C+ T cells had an unclear HCMV specificity. Among CD8+ T cells from about six donors, dominant NKG2C+ clonotypes accounted for roughly 1.0-7.0%.

TCRdb re-called the 5' RACE reads; one entry per CDR3 protein, DNA not given. This sample's table reports 7,500 to 8,000 distinct CDR3 sequences. CDR3 length: 17 amino acids. Looked up from germline, CDR1 is SGHVS and CDR2 is FQNEAQ. Judged by frequency, this clonotype is medium-sized. Antigen specificity is unknown. Sequenced input: blood T cells: a sorted CD56 or NKG2C T cell subset, CD4+ or CD8+ T cells, or bulk PBMC T cells (not recorded which). This receptor was obtained from a man aged 18-30 years in good health. The rearrangement uses TRBV7-8 and TRBJ2-1; the TCRdb call, TRBD2, lacks DNA for checking. The CDR3: CASNQQGTSGRGNEQFF.